What follows describes a single T cell receptor (beta chain). Its cognate antigen is unknown. The naive CD8 population came from CD45RO-negative cells selected for CCR7, without terminally differentiated effector memory CD45RA+ cells. There were no recent acute infections or vaccinations among the donors, who were healthy HIV-negative adults. This sample is drawn from a study of shared clonotypes between healthy human individuals. TCRdb's table, derived via immunoSEQ multiplex PCR, lists solely in-frame clones and lacks some. The sample lists 660,000 or so clones; approximately 96% were seen once. Study conclusions and caveats: Tissue TCR repertoires likely differ from these blood-only repertoires. Rarefaction demonstrated incomplete sorted-subset sequencing despite large depth. Estimated richness values were generally larger in naive subsets than in memory subsets.

The germline CDR1 and CDR2 sequences are WSHSY and SAAADI. This CDR3 contains 12 residues. The chain is built from TRBV10-2 and TRBJ2-5; no reliable D call. The J call may be in error: the DNA end matches TRBJ2-7 better. The origin of this receptor is a woman aged 30 to 39 in good health. Sequenced input: naive CD8+ T cells sorted from blood. CDR3 in amino acids: CASSESSYEQYF. DNA of the CDR3: TGCGCCAGCAGTGAGTCCTCCTACGAGCAGTACTTC.